These 5 T cell receptor beta chains share one sample of origin, sequenced in a study of monozygotic twins with cystic fibrosis (dated by TCRdb to the early 2020s). Libraries were constructed by the immunoSEQ multiplex PCR assay. In TCRdb, the immuneACCESS table is reduced to in-frame sequences with V and J assigned. These tables do not hold every clone; where another copy was compared, an unresolved V gene accounts for under half, and the others remain unexplained. In this sample the table shows roughly 30,000 clones, roughly 90% of which occur a single time. The ten largest account for approximately 0.88% of the sample. The specimen sequenced was blood. Receptors originate from a girl aged 2-10 years with cystic fibrosis.

This rearrangement joins TRBV27 to TRBJ2-5, with D perhaps given as TRBD1 or TRBD2 (5 bases each). The V end lost 4 bases, the J end lost 1 base, and 13 bases lay between the germline ends. Germline V CDR1 and CDR2: MNHEY, SMNVEV (reference sequence). The CDR3 runs 15 residues. The CDR3 sequence is CASSSRGRSQETQYF. The CDR3 region has the DNA TGTGCCAGCAGTTCAAGGGGACGTAGCCAAGAGACCCAGTACTTC.

The J gene is TRBJ2-5, the V gene TRBV30; the match to TRBD2 covers 13 bases. CDR3 size: 13 residues. V dropped 3 bases and J dropped 5; count of bases not matched to a gene: 0. Germline V gene data show CDR1 as GTSNPN and CDR2 as SVGIG (reference sequence). The CDR3 DNA reads as TGTGCCTGGAGACTAGCGGGGGGGGAGACCCAGTACTTC. Protein product: CAWRLAGGETQYF.

The J gene is TRBJ2-3, the V gene TRBV28; TRBD1 or TRBD2 may be the D gene (6 bases each). Deletions cut 6 bases from V and 0 bases from J, with 13 bases between. Germline values: CDR1 MDHEN, CDR2 SYDVKM. The CDR3 is made up of 15 amino acids. The CDR3 reads CASSGGHASTDTQYF. In nucleotides, the CDR3 is TGTGCCAGCAGCGGGGGACACGCTAGCACAGATACGCAGTATTTT.

This chain uses TRBV5-1 with TRBJ1-1, with 8 bases fitting TRBD1. Germline V CDR1 and CDR2: SGHRS, YFSETQ. J lost 1 base, V lost 4 bases, and 3 bases had no gene match. The CDR3 is 14 residues long. CDR3 amino acids: CASSPTGANTEAFF. The CDR3 DNA reads as TGCGCCAGCAGCCCGACAGGGGCGAACACTGAAGCTTTCTTT. Full variable domain (missing parts from reference TRBV5-1 and TRBJ1-1): KAGVTQTPRYLIKTRGQQVTLSCSPISGHRSVSWYQQTPGQGLQFLFEYFSETQRNKGNFPGRFSGRQFSNSRSEMNVSTLELGDSALYLCASSPTGANTEAFFGQGTRLTVV.

The chain is built from TRBV4-3 and TRBJ2-1, with 7 bases that match TRBD2. The CDR3 runs 16 residues. The V gene's germline CDR1 is LGHNA and CDR2 YSLEER. V lost 0 bases to trimming and J lost 4 bases; unmatched junction nucleotides: 6. CDR3 sequence (DNA): TGCGCCAGCAGCCAAGATCGAGCGGGATTATACAATGAGCAGTTCTTC. As protein: CASSQDRAGLYNEQFF.